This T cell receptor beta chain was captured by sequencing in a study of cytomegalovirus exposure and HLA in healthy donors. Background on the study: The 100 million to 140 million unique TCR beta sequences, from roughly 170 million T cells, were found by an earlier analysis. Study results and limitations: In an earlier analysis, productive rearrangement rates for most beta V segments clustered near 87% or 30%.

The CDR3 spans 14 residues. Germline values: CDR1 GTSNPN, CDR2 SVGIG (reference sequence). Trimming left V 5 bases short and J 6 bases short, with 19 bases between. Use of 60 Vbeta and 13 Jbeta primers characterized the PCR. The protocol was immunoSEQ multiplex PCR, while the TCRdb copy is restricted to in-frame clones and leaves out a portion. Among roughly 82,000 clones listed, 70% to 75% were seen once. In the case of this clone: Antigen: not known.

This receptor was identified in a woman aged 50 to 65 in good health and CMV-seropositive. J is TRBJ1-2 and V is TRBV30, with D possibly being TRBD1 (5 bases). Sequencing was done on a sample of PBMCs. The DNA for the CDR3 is TGTGCCTGGGACCCCGGGACGGGACTAAATGGCTACACCTTC. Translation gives CAWDPGTGLNGYTF.